Below are 14 T cell receptor beta chains sequenced from a single sample in a study of shared clonotypes between healthy human individuals. Assay used: immunoSEQ multiplex PCR; TCRdb lists only in-frame clones, some missing. The data contain roughly 2,300,000 clones, 80% to 95% of them singletons. Sequences were obtained from naive CD4+ T cells from PBMCs. Subset in this sample: CD45RA+ positively selected. The receptor source for this set is a man in his late teens or twenties in good health. Some clones in this sample may be carry-over from other donors' samples.

The V call is TRBV15, the J call TRBJ2-7, with TRBD1 as a possible D gene (6 bases). The V gene lost 3 bases and the J gene lost 3 bases, with 15 bases spanning the gap. The CDR3 is 15 residues long. CDR1 is LNHNV and CDR2 is YYDKDF in the germline V gene (reference sequence). CDR3 protein: CATSRTQGRNYEQYF. CDR3 DNA sequence: TGTGCCACCAGCAGGACACAGGGCCGTAACTACGAGCAGTACTTC.

The chain employs TRBV6-6 and TRBJ2-2, with a tentative D call TRBD1 (6 bases). The V gene's germline CDR1 is MNHNY and CDR2 SVGAGI (reference sequence). V lost 0 bases and J 1 base, leaving 9 bases between the germline ends. CDR3 length: 16 residues. The CDR3 DNA follows: TGTGCCAGCAGTTACTCCGCGACAGGGAACACCGGGGAGCTGTTTTTT. Translation gives CASSYSATGNTGELFF.

V is TRBV18 and J is TRBJ2-3; 7 bases map to TRBD1. The J segment lost 3 bases and the V segment lost 2 bases, leaving 5 bases of the junction unmatched. Germline CDR1 reads KGHSH; CDR2 reads LQKENI. There are 15 residues in the CDR3. The DNA of the CDR3 is TGTGCCAGCTCACCATCGGGACAGATAACAGATACGCAGTATTTT. This codes for CASSPSGQITDTQYF.

The rearrangement links TRBV28 to TRBJ1-2; maybe TRBD1 (5 bases). The CDR3 covers 14 residues. V lost 8 bases and J 4 bases, leaving 17 bases between the germline ends. Germline-derived CDR1 and CDR2 are MDHEN and SYDVKM. The CDR3 sequence is CASSPGGSLYGYTF. The CDR3 DNA reads as TGTGCCAGCTCCCCTGGGGGGTCCCTCTATGGCTACACCTTC.

The chain links TRBV14 to TRBJ2-2; D ambiguous. This CDR3 is 14 amino acids long. Trimming removed 0 bases at V and 4 bases at J, with 6 bases between. Germline V gene sequence: CDR1 SGHDN, CDR2 FVKESK. CDR3 sequence (DNA): TGTGCCAGCAGCCAAGAAAGGGTCACCGGGGAGCTGTTTTTT. Its protein product is CASSQERVTGELFF.

The chain employs TRBV9 and TRBJ1-1, with 8 bases fitting TRBD1. The V gene end was trimmed by 3 bases and the J gene end by 2 bases; junction bases not matched to a gene: 6. The CDR3 loop spans 15 amino acids. Germline V CDR1 and CDR2: SGDLS, YYNGEE. CDR3 region: CASSGGDRRNTEAFF. The CDR3 DNA is TGTGCCAGCAGCGGAGGGGACAGGCGTAACACTGAAGCTTTCTTT.

In this sample, this clone turned up once. The chain carries TRBV11-2 and TRBJ1-4, with D tentatively TRBD1 (5 bases). Trimming left V 3 bases short and J 4 bases short, with 12 bases between. The germline gives CDR1 SGHAT, CDR2 FQNNGV. CDR3 length: 15 residues. The CDR3, as DNA: TGTGCCAGCAGCTTCGTCGTCGGGGGTAATGAAAAACTGTTTTTT. Protein sequence: CASSFVVGGNEKLFF.

This chain joins TRBV28 and TRBJ1-3, with TRBD1 matching over 9 bases. V lost 5 bases, J lost 3 bases, and 5 bases stayed unmatched. The V gene's germline CDR1 is MDHEN and CDR2 SYDVKM. The CDR3 is 15 residues long. CDR3 sequence reads: CASSEQGAVGNTIYF. In DNA form, the CDR3 reads TGTGCCAGCAGTGAACAGGGGGCGGTTGGAAACACCATATATTTT. Using reference TRBV28 and TRBJ1-3 for the parts outside the CDR3, the full variable domain is DVKVTQSSRYLVKRTGEKVFLECVQDMDHENMFWYRQDPGLGLRLIYFSYDVKMKEKGDIPEGYSVSREKKERFSLILESASTNQTSMYLCASSEQGAVGNTIYFGEGSWLTVV.

The chain recombines TRBV2 with TRBJ2-1; 7 bases agree with TRBD2. The germline V gene has CDR1 SNHLY and CDR2 FYNNEI. This CDR3 contains 15 residues. The V and J ends lost 4 bases and 2 bases, in that order; junction bases with no gene match: 5. The CDR3 spells CASSVVGGAYNEQFF. The CDR3 DNA reads as TGTGCCAGCAGTGTTGTGGGAGGGGCCTACAATGAGCAGTTCTTC. The whole variable domain, remainder taken from reference TRBV2 and TRBJ2-1, is EPEVTQTPSHQVTQMGQEVILRCVPISNHLYFYWYRQILGQKVEFLVSFYNNEISEKSEIFDDQFSVERPDGSNFTLKIRSTKLEDSAMYFCASSVVGGAYNEQFFGPGTRLTVL.

The V call is TRBV9, the J call TRBJ2-1, with 10 positions matching TRBD2. The germline gives CDR1 SGDLS, CDR2 YYNGEE. The CDR3 runs 14 residues. Unmatched junction bases numbered 3, after V lost 4 bases and J lost 5 bases. CDR3: CASSPSGGDNEQFF. The CDR3 nucleotides read TGTGCCAGCAGCCCAAGCGGGGGGGACAATGAGCAGTTCTTC.

This clone showed up just once. V gene TRBV18 combines with J gene TRBJ2-2; unclear D gene. The ends were cut back, 6 bases at V and 7 bases at J, with 15 bases in the middle. Germline loops: CDR1 KGHSH, CDR2 LQKENI. The CDR3 contains 14 residues. The chain's CDR3 is CASSDRTDGGELFF. CDR3 DNA: TGTGCCAGCTCGGATAGAACGGATGGCGGGGAGCTGTTTTTT.

The chain has TRBV27 and TRBJ2-2; no definite D call. The length of the CDR3 is 14 residues. V was trimmed by 5 bases and J by 1 base, leaving 8 bases between them. Germline V gene data show CDR1 as MNHEY and CDR2 as SMNVEV (reference sequence). For the CDR3, the DNA is TGTGCCAGCAGTCGGCAGTTGAACACCGGGGAGCTGTTTTTT. This gives the protein CASSRQLNTGELFF.

The chain uses TRBV28 and TRBJ2-5; D remains ambiguous. Trimming stripped 5 bases from V and 9 bases from J, with 19 bases between. This CDR3 is 14 amino acids long. The germline gives CDR1 MDHEN, CDR2 SYDVKM. DNA of the CDR3: TGTGCCAGCAGTCCTATGGTTACCCATGGGGCCCAGTACTTC. This translates into CASSPMVTHGAQYF.

On this clone itself: Because the CDR3 is missing its conserved closing phenylalanine or tryptophan, this is likely a read error. It is unclear where the CDR3 begins or ends on the DNA, so no DNA is shown, and the CDR3 is as TCRdb lists it. This chain connects TRBV30 to TRBJ2-7; no check of the table's D call, TRBD2, against the DNA was made. CDR1 and CDR2 (germline): GTSNPN, SVGIG (reference sequence). Both ends counted, the CDR3 spans 13 residues. The CDR3 sequence: CAWSGGLAGTLQA.